This paragraph reports one TCR beta chain. These data originate in a study of blood T cell repertoires in COVID-19. Overall study context: COVID-19 samples from acute and convalescent phases originated in the United States, Italy and Spain. T cells, B-cell-depleted T cells, or PBMCs provided the cDNA or gDNA that served as material.

Study processing details: Reference gene primer amplification yielded estimated nucleated cell counts. The data were produced by immunoSEQ multiplex PCR, yet TCRdb's version contains in-frame clones alone and is incomplete. The D gene and trimming were derived from the DNA, and the V and J assignments and clone size from that table. The sample has about 13,000 clones; roughly 80% are singletons. The sequenced material came from peripheral blood. The TCR was taken from a middle-aged man with active or convalescent COVID-19.

The CDR3 bases are TGTGCCAGCAGTTATGGGGGGGGCACAGATACGCAGTATTTT. Encoded protein: CASSYGGGTDTQYF. The chain joins TRBV27 to TRBJ2-3; 7 nucleotides align to TRBD2. V lost 4 bases, J lost 1 base, and 2 bases stayed unmatched. Germline values: CDR1 MNHEY, CDR2 SMNVEV (reference sequence). The CDR3 sequence is 14 residues long.